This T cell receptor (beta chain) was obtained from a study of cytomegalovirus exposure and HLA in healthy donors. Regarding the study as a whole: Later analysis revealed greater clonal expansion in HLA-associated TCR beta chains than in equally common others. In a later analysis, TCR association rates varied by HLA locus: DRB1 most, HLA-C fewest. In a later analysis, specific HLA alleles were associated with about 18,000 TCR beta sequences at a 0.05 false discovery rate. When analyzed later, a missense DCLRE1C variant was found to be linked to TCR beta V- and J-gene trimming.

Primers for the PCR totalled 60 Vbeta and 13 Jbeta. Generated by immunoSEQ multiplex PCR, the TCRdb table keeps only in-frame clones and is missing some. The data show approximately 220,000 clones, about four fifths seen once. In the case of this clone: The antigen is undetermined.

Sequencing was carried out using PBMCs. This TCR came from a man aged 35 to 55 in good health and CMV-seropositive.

The CDR3, as DNA: TGTGCCAGCAGTTTAGGAGCTTCCTACAATGAGCAGTTCTTC. This translates into CASSLGASYNEQFF. J is TRBJ2-1 and V is TRBV27, with D uncertain. Germline CDR1 is MNHEY and CDR2 is SMNVEV (reference sequence). This CDR3 spans 14 amino acids. V lost 2 bases and J 1 base, leaving 6 bases between the germline ends.